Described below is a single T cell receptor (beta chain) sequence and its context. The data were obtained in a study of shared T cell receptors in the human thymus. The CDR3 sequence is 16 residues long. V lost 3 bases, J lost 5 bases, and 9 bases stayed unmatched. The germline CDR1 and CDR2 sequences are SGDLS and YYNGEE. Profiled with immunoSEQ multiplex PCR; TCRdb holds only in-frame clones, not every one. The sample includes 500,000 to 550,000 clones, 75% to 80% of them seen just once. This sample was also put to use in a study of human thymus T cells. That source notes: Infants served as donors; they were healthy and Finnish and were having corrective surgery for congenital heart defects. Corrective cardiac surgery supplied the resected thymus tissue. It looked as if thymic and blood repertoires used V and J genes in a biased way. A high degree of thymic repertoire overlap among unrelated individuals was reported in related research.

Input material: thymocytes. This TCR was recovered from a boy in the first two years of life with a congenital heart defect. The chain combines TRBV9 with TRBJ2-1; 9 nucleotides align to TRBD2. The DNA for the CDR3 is TGTGCCAGCAGCGCCCCAACTAGCGGGCGAAACAATGAGCAGTTCTTC. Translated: CASSAPTSGRNNEQFF.